Listed below are T cell receptor beta chains from one sample, sequenced in a study of identifying expanded T cells in peripheral blood. Clones were sequenced by immunoSEQ multiplex PCR, and TCRdb holds only the in-frame ones, with some missing. The table lists about 82,000 clones, about 90% of them singletons. The sample taken for sequencing was blood. The receptors come from a person between 18 and 75 years old in good health. Both conserved end residues are part of each CDR3. A D gene is named only where the DNA matches it firmly. The listing skips clone size in some rows; elsewhere it reads once, few, many or a size class.

v_call	j_call	d_call	clone_size	cdr3_nt	cdr3_aa
TRBV9	TRBJ2-1	TRBD2	.	TGTGCCAGCAGCGGAGGATTAGCGGGAGGGCCGGATGAGCAGTTCTTC	CASSGGLAGGPDEQFF
TRBV19	TRBJ1-1	TRBD1	.	TGTGCCAGTAGTGTGGACAGGGGGCTCACTGAAGCTTTCTTT	CASSVDRGLTEAFF
TRBV19	TRBJ1-1	.	.	TGTGCCAGTAGCGCTGACCTTGAAGCTTTCTTT	CASSADLEAFF
TRBV14	TRBJ2-7	TRBD2	.	TGTGCCAGCAGCCTAGATAGCGGGGGAGCCTACGAGCAGTACTTC	CASSLDSGGAYEQYF
TRBV9	TRBJ1-5	TRBD1	few	TGTGCCAGCAGCGATGGGACAGGGAGTTCCCAGCCCCAGCATTTT	CASSDGTGSSQPQHF
TRBV20-1	TRBJ1-1	.	.	TGCAGTGCTCCCTTATCCACTGAAGCTTTCTTT	CSAPLSTEAFF
TRBV9	TRBJ1-4	.	once	TGTGCCAGCAGCCCACGGACTAATGAAAAACTGTTTTTT	CASSPRTNEKLFF
TRBV19	TRBJ2-1	.	.	TGTGCCAGTAGGAGGTCGGGAGTTCTATCCTACAATGAGCAGTTCTTC	CASRRSGVLSYNEQFF
TRBV7-2	TRBJ2-1	.	.	TGTGCCAGCCGTGGTGGTAGCGGTTACAATGAGCAGTTCTTC	CASRGGSGYNEQFF
TRBV13	TRBJ2-5	TRBD2	.	TGTGCCAGCAGTCGAACGGGGGGGTCCCCGGAGGAGACCCAGTACTTC	CASSRTGGSPEETQYF
TRBV6-6	TRBJ2-3	TRBD2	.	TGTGCCAGCAGTTACTTTAGCGGGGGGCGCACAGATACGCAGTATTTT	CASSYFSGGRTDTQYF
TRBV7-8	TRBJ2-1	.	.	TGTGCCAGCAGCTTTGGCCTCTCCTACAATGAGCAGTTCTTC	CASSFGLSYNEQFF
TRBV18	TRBJ2-1	TRBD2	.	TGTGCCAGCTCACCGCGGACTAGGAACAATGAGCAGTTCTTC	CASSPRTRNNEQFF
TRBV14	TRBJ1-1	TRBD1	.	TGTGCCAGCAGCGAGGACAGGGTCACTGAAGCTTTCTTT	CASSEDRVTEAFF
TRBV11-2	TRBJ2-1	TRBD1	.	TGTGCCAGCAGCTTGGGGACAGGGGGCAAGCGTGAGCAGTTCTTC	CASSLGTGGKREQFF
TRBV4-3	TRBJ1-2	.	.	TGCGCCAGCAGCCAAGATCGACGTTCTGGCTACACCTTC	CASSQDRRSGYTF
TRBV7-3	TRBJ2-2	.	.	TGTGCCAGCAGCCATACCGGTACGGCCCCGAACACCGGGGAGCTGTTTTTT	CASSHTGTAPNTGELFF
TRBV6-1	TRBJ1-4	.	few	TGTGCCAGCAGCCAGGGTGGGGGCGATGAAAAACTGTTTTTT	CASSQGGGDEKLFF
TRBV5-1	TRBJ1-6	TRBD1	.	TGCGCCAGCCGGGGGACAGAAACCAATTCACCCCTCCACTTT	CASRGTETNSPLHF
TRBV11-3	TRBJ1-1	.	.	TGTGCCAGCAGCTTCGCGGTAGGGATGAACACTGAAGCTTTCTTT	CASSFAVGMNTEAFF
TRBV2	TRBJ1-2	.	.	TGTGCCAGCAGTGAGGGGACGCTCAATGGCTACACCTTC	CASSEGTLNGYTF
TRBV7-2	TRBJ2-1	.	.	TGTGCCAGCAGCTTAATAGGAACCTCCTACAATGAGCAGTTCTTC	CASSLIGTSYNEQFF
TRBV6-5	TRBJ1-2	.	.	TGTGCCAGCAGTTACGCGCCGGGACTTACTAACTATGGCTACACCTTC	CASSYAPGLTNYGYTF
TRBV10-2	TRBJ1-6	TRBD1	.	TGCGCCAGCAGGGACAGGACAGTACGTAATTCACCCCTCCACTTT	CASRDRTVRNSPLHF
TRBV7-2	TRBJ1-4	.	.	TGTGCCAGCAGCTTAGGGAGGGTTCGGGGTGAAAAACTGTTTTTT	CASSLGRVRGEKLFF
TRBV6-1	TRBJ2-7	.	.	TGTGCCGCCCAGGCGGCGAACTCCTACGAGCAGTACTTC	CAAQAANSYEQYF
TRBV6-6	TRBJ1-2	TRBD1	.	TGTGCCAGTAGAACGGGACAGGGGGCGCAAGGCTACACCTTC	CASRTGQGAQGYTF
TRBV2	TRBJ1-2	.	.	TGTGCCAGCAGGACAGACTCCTATGGCTACACCTTC	CASRTDSYGYTF
TRBV5-4	TRBJ1-2	TRBD1	.	TGTGCCAGCAGTCAGGGGGCGGGCCGAACAAACTATGGCTACACCTTC	CASSQGAGRTNYGYTF
TRBV5-8	TRBJ1-2	.	.	TGTGCCAGCAGCGCTGACAGCTATGGCTACACCTTC	CASSADSYGYTF
TRBV30	TRBJ1-1	.	.	TGTGCCTGGAGTGTACTCCTGAACACTGAAGCTTTCTTT	CAWSVLLNTEAFF
TRBV2	TRBJ1-1	.	.	TGTGCCAGCAGACAACAGGAGCCCACTGAAGCTTTCTTT	CASRQQEPTEAFF
TRBV19	TRBJ2-1	TRBD2	.	TGTGCCAGTAGTACCCCCCCAAGCGGGAGTGGGCGGAATGAGCAGTTCTTC	CASSTPPSGSGRNEQFF
TRBV5-1	TRBJ2-7	TRBD2	.	TGCGCCAGCAGCTTGGTTCTCGCGGGGGGGCGTGAGCAGTACTTC	CASSLVLAGGREQYF
TRBV4-3	TRBJ2-3	TRBD2	.	TGCGCCAGCAGCCGCACTAGCGGGGGATACACAGATACGCAGTATTTT	CASSRTSGGYTDTQYF
TRBV14	TRBJ1-1	TRBD1	.	TGTGCCAGCAGTCACCTCAGGACAGGCAACACTGAAGCTTTCTTT	CASSHLRTGNTEAFF
TRBV6-5	TRBJ2-5	TRBD2	.	TGTGCCAGCAGTTATAGCGGGAGGGCCGTTGTAGAGACCCAGTACTTC	CASSYSGRAVVETQYF
TRBV9	TRBJ1-2	.	once	TGTGCCAGCAGGGAAAGGCCGGGAGTCAGCGCTGGCTACACCTTC	CASRERPGVSAGYTF
TRBV4-1	TRBJ1-3	.	.	TGCGCCAGCAGCCAAGTCCCAGGGGCTGGAAACACCATATATTTT	CASSQVPGAGNTIYF
TRBV2	TRBJ1-4	TRBD1	.	TGTGCCAGCAGTCCCTCGGGACAGGGATTTGAAAAACTGTTTTTT	CASSPSGQGFEKLFF
TRBV10-2	TRBJ1-2	TRBD1	.	TGCGCCAGCAAGGGACAGGGGGGCTACACCTTC	CASKGQGGYTF